The source of this TCR beta chain is a study of blood T cells in healthy people across ages. This CDR3 has 13 amino acids. V was clipped by 3 bases and J by 8 bases, with 11 bases between them. CDR1 and CDR2 (germline): GTSNPN, SVGIG (reference sequence). Researchers collected 7.5 to 10 milliliters of peripheral blood from every single donor. PBMCs, at least 7 million per sample, were isolated. Primers used in a second PCR of roughly 7 to 11 cycles were a sample-barcoded 5' primer and a J-beta primer mix. TCRdb recomputed calls from the 5' RACE reads with MiXCR, one row per CDR3 protein. Of under 750,000 distinct CDR3 sequences in the sample, around 50% were seen once.

The sample consisted of blood. V and J are TRBV30 and TRBJ1-6; the D gene is possibly TRBD1 (6 bases). The sequence was collected from a man of 80 years or more in good health. The CDR3 bases are TGTGCCTGGAGAGGCCAGGGGTATTCACCCCTCCACTTT. It yields the protein CAWRGQGYSPLHF.